This T cell receptor beta chain was found in a study of blood T cell repertoires in COVID-19. Profiled with immunoSEQ multiplex PCR; TCRdb holds only in-frame clones, not every one. The sample consists of around 70,000 clones, around 90% of them appearing once. There are 15 residues in the CDR3. The V and J ends lost 5 bases and 3 bases, in that order; junction bases with no gene match: 7. The germline gives CDR1 PRHDT, CDR2 FYEKMQ (reference sequence). Sequencing used peripheral blood. This TCR derives from a human donor in a cohort sampled during active COVID-19. The rearrangement joins TRBV13 to TRBJ2-3; 8 nucleotides agree with TRBD2. The CDR3: CASSAPGLVTDTQYF. Here the CDR3 DNA reads TGTGCCAGCAGCGCACCGGGACTAGTGACAGATACGCAGTATTTT.